Here is one T cell receptor beta chain with its context. Sequencing used immunoSEQ multiplex PCR; TCRdb keeps in-frame clones, though not all of them. Of 390,000 or so clones listed, more than 80% are singletons. The data derive from a study of blood T cell repertoires in COVID-19. Study context: T cells, B-cell-depleted T cells, or PBMCs supplied cDNA or gDNA.

The CDR3 is made up of 15 amino acids. J lost 6 bases, V lost 4 bases, and 11 bases had no gene match. The germline CDR1 and CDR2 sequences are DFQATT and SNEGSKA (reference sequence). Sequencing was performed on peripheral blood. The TCR comes from a woman in her 30s with active or convalescent COVID-19. V gene TRBV20-1 combines with J gene TRBJ2-1, with 8 bases lining up with TRBD2. This chain's CDR3 is CSANDRGGHFNEQFF. The CDR3 region has the DNA TGCAGTGCTAATGACCGGGGGGGCCATTTCAATGAGCAGTTCTTC.